These 4 T cell receptor beta chains were sequenced from one sample in a study of blood T cells in healthy people across ages. Combining a sample-barcoded 5' primer with a J-beta primer mix, a second PCR ran for 7 to 11 cycles. MiXCR, run by TCRdb on the 5' RACE reads, gives a single entry per CDR3 protein. There are about 830,000 distinct CDR3 sequences in the sample; 60% to 80% occur only once, and 28% lies in the top ten. The source material was blood. The receptors come from a man aged 25 to 40 in good health.

J is TRBJ1-4 and V is TRBV12-3 or TRBV12-4, with D perhaps TRBD1 (6 bases). V was trimmed by 6 bases and J by 8 bases, leaving 13 bases between them. This CDR3 has 13 amino acids. CDR3 sequence: CASSRGEGEKLFF. CDR3 in DNA: TGTGCCAGCAGCAGGGGAGAAGGGGAAAAACTGTTTTTT.

This chain connects TRBV29-1 to TRBJ1-2, with TRBD1 identical over 7 bases. Unmatched junction bases numbered 11, after V lost 8 bases and J lost 5 bases. CDR1 and CDR2 from the germline V gene are SQVTM and ANQGSEA. The CDR3 is made up of 13 amino acids. The CDR3 is CSSLGGTVYGYTF. CDR3 bases: TGCAGCTCACTCGGGGGGACAGTTTATGGCTACACCTTC.

The V call is TRBV7-2, the J call TRBJ2-5; TRBD2 matches 10 bases. The germline gives CDR1 SGHTA, CDR2 FQGNSA. The CDR3 sequence is 16 residues long. V was pared by 6 bases and J by 5 bases, with 12 bases of the junction left unmatched. The CDR3 spells CASSQLSGGAGETQYF. The CDR3 nucleotides are TGTGCCAGCAGTCAATTAAGCGGGGGGGCAGGGGAGACCCAGTACTTC. The full variable domain, with the rest looked up from reference TRBV7-2 and TRBJ2-5, is GAGVSQSPSNKVTEKGKDVELRCDPISGHTALYWYRQSLGQGLEFLIYFQGNSAPDKSGLPSDRFSAERTGGSVSTLTIQRTQQEDSAVYLCASSQLSGGAGETQYFGPGTRLLVL.

In this sample, this clonotype turned up a few times. This chain joins TRBV3-1 and TRBJ2-5; 8 nucleotides agree with TRBD2. The CDR3 totals 16 residues. The J segment lost 4 bases and the V segment lost 4 bases, leaving 11 bases of the junction unmatched. The germline V gene has CDR1 LGHDT and CDR2 YNNKEL (reference sequence). The CDR3 here is CASSPLAGSLGETQYF. DNA for the CDR3: TGTGCCAGCAGCCCGTTAGCGGGGTCCTTGGGAGAGACCCAGTACTTC.